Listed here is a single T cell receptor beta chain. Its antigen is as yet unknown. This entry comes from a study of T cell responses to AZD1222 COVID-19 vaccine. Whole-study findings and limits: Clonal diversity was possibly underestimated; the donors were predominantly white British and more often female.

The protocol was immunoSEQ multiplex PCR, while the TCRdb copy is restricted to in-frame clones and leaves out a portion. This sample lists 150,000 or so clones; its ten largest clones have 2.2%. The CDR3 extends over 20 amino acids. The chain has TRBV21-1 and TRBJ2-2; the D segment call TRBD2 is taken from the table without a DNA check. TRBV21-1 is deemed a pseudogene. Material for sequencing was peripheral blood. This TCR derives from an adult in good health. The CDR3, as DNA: TGTGCCAGCAGCAAAGAGGGGCCGACTAGGGGTAGGTCGAACACCGGGGAGCTGTTTTTT. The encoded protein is CASSKEGPTRGRSNTGELFF.